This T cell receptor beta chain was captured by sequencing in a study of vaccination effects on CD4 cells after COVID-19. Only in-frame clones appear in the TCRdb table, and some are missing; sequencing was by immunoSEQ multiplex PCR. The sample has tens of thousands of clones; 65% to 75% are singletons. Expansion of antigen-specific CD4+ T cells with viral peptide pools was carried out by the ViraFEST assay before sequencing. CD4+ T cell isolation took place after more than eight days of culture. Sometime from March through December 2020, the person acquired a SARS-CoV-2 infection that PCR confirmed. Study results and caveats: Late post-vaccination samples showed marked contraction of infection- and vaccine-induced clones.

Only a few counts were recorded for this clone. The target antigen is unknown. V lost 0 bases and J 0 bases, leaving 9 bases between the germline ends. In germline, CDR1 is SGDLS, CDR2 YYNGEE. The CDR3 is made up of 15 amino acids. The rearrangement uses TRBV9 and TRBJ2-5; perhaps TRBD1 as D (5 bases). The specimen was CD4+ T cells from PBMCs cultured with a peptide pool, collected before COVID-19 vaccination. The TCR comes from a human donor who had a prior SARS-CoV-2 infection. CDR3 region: CASSVDYRYQETQYF. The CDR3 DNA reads TGTGCCAGCAGCGTAGACTACAGGTACCAAGAGACCCAGTACTTC.